These 32 T cell receptor beta chains were all obtained from the same sample, sequenced in a study of T cells expressing NK-cell markers. TCRdb reprocessed the 5' RACE reads and stores each CDR3 protein as one record, lacking DNA. This sample's table reports fewer than 400,000 distinct CDR3 sequences. Material: blood T cells: a sorted CD56 or NKG2C T cell subset, CD4+ or CD8+ T cells, or bulk PBMC T cells (not recorded which). All receptors come from a man aged 18-70 years in good health.

V usage is TRBV7-9 and J usage is TRBJ1-2. Looked up from germline, CDR1 is SEHNR and CDR2 is FQNEAQ (reference sequence). This CDR3 is 11 amino acids long. The CDR3 sequence: CASRDLDRYTF.

V is TRBV28 and J is TRBJ2-7; TCRdb's D call, TRBD1, is unchecked because there is no DNA. This CDR3 has 14 amino acids. CDR1 is MDHEN, CDR2 SYDVKM, per germline. The CDR3 here is CASSLGAGVGEQYF.

V gene TRBV11-1 combines with J gene TRBJ1-1; TCRdb's D gene call, TRBD1, goes unchecked for lack of DNA. Germline V CDR1 and CDR2: SGHAT, FQDESV (reference sequence). The CDR3 is made up of 14 amino acids. The chain's CDR3 is CASSKTGVRTEAFF.

The rearrangement uses TRBV28 and TRBJ1-2. CDR1 is MDHEN and CDR2 is SYDVKM in the germline V gene. The CDR3 extends over 13 amino acids. The CDR3 region is CASSSDGTGGYTF.

V gene TRBV12-3 or TRBV12-4 combines with J gene TRBJ1-2; TCRdb designates TRBD1, a call that cannot be tested without DNA. This CDR3 comprises 13 residues. The CDR3 sequence is CASRIQGGRGYTF.

The J gene is TRBJ2-1, the V gene TRBV6-5; TCRdb's D call, TRBD1, is unchecked because there is no DNA. Germline V gene data show CDR1 as MNHEY and CDR2 as SVGAGI. There are 16 residues in the CDR3. The CDR3: CASSWGEARSYNEQFF.

This sequence joins TRBV20-1 and TRBJ1-1; the D call from TCRdb, TRBD1, cannot be confirmed without DNA. The CDR3 has 15 residues. Per the germline V gene, CDR1 is DFQATT and CDR2 is SNEGSKA (reference sequence). CDR3 sequence reads: CSARVEQGERTEAFF.

The chain uses TRBV7-6 and TRBJ2-5; there is no DNA to check the TCRdb D call of TRBD2. CDR1 is SGHVS and CDR2 is FNYEAQ in the germline V gene. The CDR3 is 16 amino acids. The CDR3 sequence is CASSRGLAQYQETQYF.

This chain joins TRBV3-1 and TRBJ2-7; TCRdb designates TRBD2, a call that cannot be tested without DNA. CDR3 length: 16 amino acids. Germline values: CDR1 LGHDT, CDR2 YNNKEL (reference sequence). The CDR3 loop reads CASSYLIGGVSYEQYF.

The rearrangement links TRBV20-1 to TRBJ2-7; the TCRdb D gene call, TRBD2, has no DNA to confirm it. The CDR3 loop spans 15 amino acids. The germline V gene encodes CDR1 DFQATT and CDR2 SNEGSKA (reference sequence). This CDR3 is CSARATSGFTYEQYF.

The V call is TRBV5-1, the J call TRBJ2-3. This CDR3 has 19 residues. Germline values: CDR1 SGHRS, CDR2 YFSETQ. The CDR3 loop reads CASSLDRPSRRVLTDTQYF.

This rearrangement joins TRBV2 to TRBJ2-7; the TRBD1 assignment by TCRdb is unverifiable without DNA. This CDR3 has 14 amino acids. The germline CDR1 and CDR2 sequences are SNHLY and FYNNEI. The CDR3 protein is CASVRGVGAYEQYF.

V usage is TRBV10-1 and J usage is TRBJ1-6; TCRdb outputs TRBD1, but without DNA this stays unchecked. The CDR3 consists of 13 residues. From germline, CDR1 is WNHNN and CDR2 SYGVQD (reference sequence). The CDR3 sequence is CASRGTGESPLHF.

This chain connects TRBV7-6 to TRBJ2-2. This CDR3 has 14 residues. Germline CDR1 is SGHVS and CDR2 is FNYEAQ. The CDR3 sequence: CASSFNSNTGELFF.

The chain uses TRBV12-5 and TRBJ2-6; TCRdb indicates TRBD1, and absent DNA this call remains unverified. CDR1 and CDR2 (germline): LGHNT, FRNRAP. The length of the CDR3 is 16 residues. CDR3 region: CASGLSTGSGANVLTF.

CDR3: CASRKGVQNTGELFF. J is TRBJ2-2 and V is TRBV7-3; TCRdb indicates TRBD1, and absent DNA this call remains unverified. This CDR3 comprises 15 residues. Germline V gene sequence: CDR1 SGHTA, CDR2 FQGTGA.

This chain joins TRBV14 and TRBJ1-2; the D call of TRBD1 rests on TCRdb alone, since no DNA is present to check it. Germline lookup yields CDR1 SGHDN and CDR2 FVKESK. The CDR3 consists of 16 residues. The CDR3 sequence: CASSQGGTRISFGYTF.

The genes are TRBV29-1 and TRBJ2-1; the D call from TCRdb, TRBD1, cannot be confirmed without DNA. This CDR3 has 14 residues. Germline V CDR1 and CDR2: SQVTM, ANQGSEA. The CDR3 loop is CSVEGTGARNEQFF.

V gene TRBV4-2 combines with J gene TRBJ1-1; TCRdb gives TRBD1 as the D gene, but with no DNA this cannot be confirmed. CDR3 length: 16 residues. Looked up from germline, CDR1 is LGHNA and CDR2 is YNFKEQ. The CDR3 loop is CASSQDEGQLNTEAFF.

The chain is built from TRBV18 and TRBJ1-1; the D call of TRBD1 rests on TCRdb alone, since no DNA is present to check it. The CDR3 is made up of 16 amino acids. Germline CDR1 and CDR2: KGHSH and LQKENI. The CDR3 sequence: CASSLKTPPLNTEAFF.

V gene TRBV18 combines with J gene TRBJ2-7; the TRBD1 assignment by TCRdb is unverifiable without DNA. The CDR3 has 16 amino acids. Per the germline V gene, CDR1 is KGHSH and CDR2 is LQKENI. CDR3: CASTDSAGQPNYEQYF.

The chain couples TRBV3-1 to TRBJ1-1; there is no DNA to check the TCRdb D call of TRBD1. The CDR3 length is 16 residues. The germline V gene encodes CDR1 LGHDT and CDR2 YNNKEL (reference sequence). This CDR3 reads CASTFQWGVGGTEAFF.

The gene calls are TRBV2 and TRBJ2-1; the D gene TCRdb calls, TRBD1, cannot be checked with no DNA. The CDR3 covers 15 residues. CDR1 SNHLY and CDR2 FYNNEI come from the germline V gene. Here the CDR3 reads CASSELSGQGVAQFF.

V is TRBV7-2 and J is TRBJ2-2; with no DNA, the TCRdb D assignment of TRBD1 cannot be verified. This CDR3 spans 15 amino acids. The germline gives CDR1 SGHTA, CDR2 FQGNSA. Here the CDR3 reads CASGTSGGAAGELFF.

The CDR3 region is CASTNKENQPQHF. The V and J genes are TRBV19 and TRBJ1-5. The CDR3 is 13 amino acids. The germline V gene has CDR1 LNHDA and CDR2 SQIVND (reference sequence).

V and J are TRBV10-3 and TRBJ1-2; the TRBD1 assignment by TCRdb is unverifiable without DNA. This CDR3 has 14 residues. The germline gives CDR1 ENHRY, CDR2 SYGVKD. CDR3 amino acids: CAINPDRAPTGYTF.

The chain is built from TRBV10-3 and TRBJ2-3; TCRdb names TRBD1, which stays unverified in the absence of DNA. The length of the CDR3 is 15 residues. CDR1 is ENHRY and CDR2 is SYGVKD in the germline V gene. CDR3 sequence reads: CAISGQGGVSGTQYF.

The chain combines TRBV7-6 with TRBJ2-5. The CDR3 extends over 11 amino acids. Germline values: CDR1 SGHVS, CDR2 FNYEAQ. CDR3 in amino acids: CASSSPSTQYF. Using reference TRBV7-6 and TRBJ2-5 for the parts outside the CDR3, the full variable domain is GAGVSQSPRYKVTKRGQDVALRCDPISGHVSLYWYRQALGQGPEFLTYFNYEAQQDKSGLPNDRFSAERPEGSISTLTIQRTEQRDSAMYRCASSSPSTQYFGPGTRLLVL.

V gene TRBV5-1 combines with J gene TRBJ2-3; TCRdb picks TRBD1, but there is no DNA to check that call. Germline CDR1 reads SGHRS; CDR2 reads YFSETQ. This CDR3 contains 18 residues. This chain's CDR3 is CASSLVGGPGGLTDTQYF.

The V gene is TRBV6-1, the J gene TRBJ2-6; the D gene TCRdb calls, TRBD1, cannot be checked with no DNA. The length of the CDR3 is 19 residues. Looked up from germline, CDR1 is MNHNS and CDR2 is SASEGT. This chain's CDR3 is CASSGLRGSLSSGANVLTF.

The rearrangement joins TRBV5-1 to TRBJ2-1. The CDR3 covers 16 residues. The germline V gene has CDR1 SGHRS and CDR2 YFSETQ. This CDR3 is CASSVGQGMAYNEQFF. Full variable domain (remainder filled in from reference TRBV5-1 and TRBJ2-1): KAGVTQTPRYLIKTRGQQVTLSCSPISGHRSVSWYQQTPGQGLQFLFEYFSETQRNKGNFPGRFSGRQFSNSRSEMNVSTLELGDSALYLCASSVGQGMAYNEQFFGPGTRLTVL.

J is TRBJ2-7 and V is TRBV4-1; TCRdb picks TRBD2, but there is no DNA to check that call. The germline V gene has CDR1 MGHRA and CDR2 YSYEKL. The CDR3 runs to 15 residues. The chain's CDR3 is CASSRIRTSGDEQYF.